A selection of T cell receptor beta chains follows, all from one sample in a study of shared clonotypes between healthy human individuals. Method: immunoSEQ multiplex PCR; TCRdb's copy keeps in-frame clones and lacks some. Found here are over 850,000 clones, about 80% of them singletons; the top ten hold 0.61%. Sequenced input: memory CD4+ T cells from PBMCs. The receptors were sampled from a man younger than 35 in good health. Some clones in this sample may be carry-over from other donors' samples. Each CDR3 is given with its conserved first and last residue. Each record gives: V gene, J gene, CDR3 protein.

V: TRBV27
J: TRBJ2-7
CDR3: CASSQRGQEPYEQYF

V: TRBV5-6
J: TRBJ1-1
CDR3: CASVGQVFTEAFF

V: TRBV18
J: TRBJ1-1
CDR3: CASSATGRDTEAFF

V: TRBV4-3
J: TRBJ2-1
CDR3: CASSRLAFYSSYNEQFF

V: TRBV27
J: TRBJ2-2
CDR3: CASRPDRVTDTGELFF

V: TRBV19
J: TRBJ1-2
CDR3: CASSIDLGGNYGYTF

V: TRBV28
J: TRBJ1-5
CDR3: CASSYSDLSNQPQHF

V: TRBV11-2
J: TRBJ2-7
CDR3: CASSLDRPRSYEQYF

V: TRBV5-1
J: TRBJ2-7
CDR3: CASSFNLGGQAYEQYF

V: TRBV2
J: TRBJ2-1
CDR3: CASSSQRVPNEQFF

V: TRBV4-2
J: TRBJ2-7
CDR3: CASSQGLAGYEQYF

V: TRBV5-4
J: TRBJ1-1
CDR3: CASSLDPNTEAFF

V: TRBV7-7
J: TRBJ1-5
CDR3: CASSQRGGRSNQPQHF

V: TRBV4-3
J: TRBJ2-3
CDR3: CASSQSLARTDTQYF

V: TRBV7-3
J: TRBJ2-6
CDR3: CASSAGSSSGANVLTF

V: TRBV11-2
J: TRBJ1-1
CDR3: CASSSSLATGAGAFF

V: TRBV6-1
J: TRBJ1-2
CDR3: CASIRPDRGDYGYTF

V: TRBV7-3
J: TRBJ2-5
CDR3: CASSDSSATKETQYF

V: TRBV25-1
J: TRBJ2-7
CDR3: CASSEAGASGSYEQYF

V: TRBV18
J: TRBJ2-7
CDR3: CASSPGLAGDYEQYF

V: TRBV4-2
J: TRBJ2-5
CDR3: CASSQDRERGKETQYF

V: TRBV4-2
J: TRBJ1-2
CDR3: CASSQDLQGGVNGYTF

V: TRBV2
J: TRBJ2-2
CDR3: CATVLRGSGELFF

V: TRBV29-1
J: TRBJ2-2
CDR3: CSVTGGTDTGELFF

V: TRBV18
J: TRBJ2-7
CDR3: CASSLTLLAGAYEQYF

V: TRBV5-1
J: TRBJ2-1
CDR3: CASSSTGGEVVF

V: TRBV4-2
J: TRBJ2-1
CDR3: CASSQVMAGGHNEQFF

V: TRBV7-3
J: TRBJ2-5
CDR3: CASSPSSSQETQYF

V: TRBV28
J: TRBJ2-7
CDR3: CASSLASREYYEQYF

V: TRBV18
J: TRBJ2-5
CDR3: CASSPSLQETQYF

V: TRBV7-3
J: TRBJ2-3
CDR3: CASSLGLAGPSTDTQYF

V: TRBV28
J: TRBJ1-1
CDR3: CASSNRPLGTEAFF

V: TRBV5-6
J: TRBJ1-5
CDR3: CASSRNRGVRQPQHF

V: TRBV6-1
J: TRBJ2-3
CDR3: CASSEPPGQGTDTQYF

V: TRBV11-2
J: TRBJ1-4
CDR3: CASSYTGSNEKLFF

V: TRBV2
J: TRBJ2-3
CDR3: CASSGVTDTQYF

V: TRBV29-1
J: TRBJ2-2
CDR3: CSVGGGDTGELFF

V: TRBV4-3
J: TRBJ1-1
CDR3: CASSQQGTAFF

V: TRBV5-5
J: TRBJ2-7
CDR3: CASSLDWLTGQYF

V: TRBV19
J: TRBJ2-4
CDR3: CASSGSMSKNIQYF

V: TRBV5-6
J: TRBJ1-3
CDR3: CASSLFGRDSGNTIYF

V: TRBV7-8
J: TRBJ1-1
CDR3: CASSLKIGGKAFF

V: TRBV28
J: TRBJ1-1
CDR3: CASHGGQASDTEAFF